This passage covers 28 T cell receptor beta chains from one sample sequenced in a study of cytomegalovirus exposure and HLA in healthy donors. Amplification used 60 Vbeta primers and 13 Jbeta primers. Using immunoSEQ multiplex PCR, the repertoire was profiled, and TCRdb retains in-frame clones only, with some absent. The sample includes around 140,000 clones, approximately 80% of them seen just once. The sequenced sample was PBMCs. These receptors were taken from a woman aged 55-69 years in good health and CMV-seronegative.

The CDR3 DNA sequence: TGTGCCAGCAGTTTAGGACAGGGAGGGAACATTCAGTACTTC. Its protein product is CASSLGQGGNIQYF. This chain connects TRBV27 to TRBJ2-4; D perhaps matches TRBD1 (8 bases). The germline V gene has CDR1 MNHEY and CDR2 SMNVEV (reference sequence). With 2 bases removed from V and 7 bases from J, the gap between germline ends came to 12 bases. This CDR3 has 14 amino acids.

The V call is TRBV28, the J call TRBJ2-5, with 10 bases matching TRBD2. Germline-derived CDR1 and CDR2 are MDHEN and SYDVKM. The V gene end was trimmed by 4 bases and the J gene end by 4 bases; junction bases not matched to a gene: 6. The CDR3 spans 15 residues. The CDR3 DNA is TGTGCCAGCAGTTCCCGACTAGCGGGTGTAGAGACCCAGTACTTC. This codes for CASSSRLAGVETQYF.

The chain couples TRBV10-1 to TRBJ1-1, with D uncertain. The V end lost 0 bases, the J end lost 9 bases, and 11 bases lay between the germline ends. CDR3 length: 13 residues. Germline V lookup: CDR1 WNHNN, CDR2 SYGVQD (reference sequence). The CDR3 DNA follows: TGCGCCAGCAGTGAGTCCAACACCGTCAAAGCTTTCTTT. This sequence encodes CASSESNTVKAFF.

The J gene is TRBJ2-5, the V gene TRBV11-2; tentatively, D is TRBD1 (6 bases). TRBJ2-7 explains the end of the DNA better; the J call may be wrong. The germline V gene has CDR1 SGHAT and CDR2 FQNNGV. This CDR3 spans 14 amino acids. The CDR3 sequence: CASSLGGRGYEQYF. For the CDR3, the DNA is TGTGCCAGCAGCTTAGGAGGCAGGGGCTACGAGCAGTACTTC.

The chain's CDR3 is CASSLLIGASTSGRGEQYF. The CDR3 nucleotides read TGTGCCAGCAGTTTATTGATAGGGGCGTCGACTAGCGGGAGGGGCGAGCAGTACTTC. This chain links TRBV28 with TRBJ2-5; 14 bases match TRBD2. The J call may not be correct, given that the DNA end is closer to TRBJ2-7. Germline CDR1 reads MDHEN; CDR2 reads SYDVKM. The CDR3 spans 19 residues.

This clone turned up a few times. The genes are TRBV6-1 and TRBJ2-7; TRBD2 is a possible D gene (7 bases). V was clipped by 1 base and J by 7 bases, with 17 bases between them. CDR1 is MNHNS, CDR2 SASEGT, per germline. The CDR3 spans 15 residues. The CDR3 DNA follows: TGTGCCAGCAGTGAAGAAGGCGGGGGCATCTGGGAGCAGTACTTC. Translating gives CASSEEGGGIWEQYF.

CDR3: CASRNRVGNNSPLHF. The DNA for the CDR3 is TGTGCCAGCAGGAACAGGGTAGGCAATAATTCACCCCTCCACTTT. This chain links TRBV28 with TRBJ1-6; weak D call: TRBD1 (6 bases). V lost 6 bases, J lost 5 bases, and 14 bases lay in between. CDR3 length: 15 residues. Per germline, CDR1 MDHEN and CDR2 SYDVKM.

The chain carries TRBV5-4 and TRBJ1-1, with D perhaps matching TRBD1 (6 bases). Germline V gene data show CDR1 as SGHNT and CDR2 as YYREEE (reference sequence). This CDR3 is 14 amino acids long. The V and J ends lost 5 bases and 1 base respectively, with 12 bases between them. The CDR3 loop reads CASSQDSRNTEAFF. CDR3 sequence (DNA): TGTGCCAGCAGTCAGGACAGCAGGAACACTGAAGCTTTCTTT. The full variable domain, in which reference TRBV5-4 and TRBJ1-1 provide the parts outside the CDR3, is ETGVTQSPTHLIKTRGQQVTLRCSSQSGHNTVSWYQQALGQGPQFIFQYYREEENGRGNFPPRFSGLQFPNYSSELNVNALELDDSALYLCASSQDSRNTEAFFGQGTRLTVV.

The rearrangement joins TRBV5-1 to TRBJ2-7; TRBD1 matches 8 bases. This CDR3 spans 14 amino acids. Germline lookup yields CDR1 SGHRS and CDR2 YFSETQ. J lost 7 bases, V lost 4 bases, and 10 bases had no gene match. This chain's CDR3 is CASSKGQAPWEQYF. The CDR3 DNA is TGCGCCAGCAGCAAGGGACAGGCCCCCTGGGAGCAGTACTTC.

The gene calls are TRBV18 and TRBJ2-1; 7 bases match TRBD2. V was pared by 2 bases and J by 8 bases, with 30 bases of the junction left unmatched. Germline CDR1 reads KGHSH; CDR2 reads LQKENI. CDR3 size: 22 residues. The CDR3 bases are TGTGCCAGCTCACCAGGGCTCTCTCGGGAGGCTGAATATGACCCGGGGTTCGATGAGCAGTTCTTC. As protein: CASSPGLSREAEYDPGFDEQFF.

This chain uses TRBV27 with TRBJ2-7; a weak D match, TRBD1 (6 bases). Germline lookup yields CDR1 MNHEY and CDR2 SMNVEV (reference sequence). V was pared by 1 base and J by 13 bases, with 14 bases between. The CDR3 extends over 12 amino acids. The CDR3 DNA reads TGTGCCAGCAGTTTATTAGGGGGTACTACCTACTTC. It yields the protein CASSLLGGTTYF.

This chain connects TRBV30 to TRBJ2-3; possible D gene TRBD2, 6 bases. The germline CDR1 and CDR2 sequences are GTSNPN and SVGIG (reference sequence). The CDR3 length is 14 residues. V was shortened by 4 bases and J by 7 bases, with 18 bases between the two germline ends. The CDR3: CAWNPVVAAYTQYF. The CDR3 DNA reads as TGTGCCTGGAACCCGGTGGTAGCGGCTTATACGCAGTATTTT.

The count of this clone is one. The genes are TRBV5-8 and TRBJ1-4, with TRBD1 as a possible D gene (6 bases). Per germline, CDR1 SGHTS and CDR2 YDEGEE. This CDR3 region has 16 residues. Trimming removed 5 bases from V and 12 bases from J, with 26 bases in between. In DNA form, the CDR3 reads TGTGCCAGCAGAAGGGTCCTCTCAGGGACCGCAGGGGAACTGTTTTTT. Its translation is CASRRVLSGTAGELFF.

The count of this clone is one. This chain links TRBV9 with TRBJ1-2, with unresolved D. Between the trimmed V and J ends, which lost 0 bases and 2 bases, there was a span of 11 bases. Germline-derived CDR1 and CDR2 are SGDLS and YYNGEE. The CDR3 is made up of 15 amino acids. For the CDR3, the DNA is TGTGCCAGCAGCGTAGGGTACCAACTCAACTATGGCTACACCTTC. Translating gives CASSVGYQLNYGYTF.

The chain links TRBV27 to TRBJ1-1; D is possibly TRBD1 (5 bases). Per germline, CDR1 MNHEY and CDR2 SMNVEV (reference sequence). The length of the CDR3 is 14 residues. With 3 bases removed from V and 1 base from J, the gap between germline ends came to 9 bases. CDR3 nucleotides: TGTGCCAGCAGTTTGATCGGGGGGAACACTGAAGCTTTCTTT. Amino acid sequence: CASSLIGGNTEAFF.

The rearrangement links TRBV27 to TRBJ2-1; a possible D gene is TRBD2 (6 bases). Germline-derived CDR1 and CDR2 are MNHEY and SMNVEV (reference sequence). V lost 5 bases to trimming and J lost 6 bases, with 23 bases between them. The CDR3 covers 17 residues. CDR3 in DNA: TGTGCCAGCAGTCCGTGGGGTGGGCGGACTACCCTCAATGAGCAGTTCTTC. Translation: CASSPWGGRTTLNEQFF.

V and J are TRBV6-4 and TRBJ2-1; D unclear. CDR1 and CDR2 (germline): MRHNA, SNTAGT. This CDR3 region has 12 residues. Deletions cut 0 bases from V and 11 bases from J, with 8 bases between. The CDR3 DNA follows: TGTGCCAGCAGTGACTCCACAGCTAAGCAGTTCTTC. This codes for CASSDSTAKQFF.

This clone was counted a few times. This sequence joins TRBV29-1 and TRBJ2-7; D remains ambiguous. Germline CDR1 reads SQVTM; CDR2 reads ANQGSEA. V was pared by 5 bases and J by 1 base, with 9 bases between. The CDR3 loop spans 12 amino acids. In nucleotides, the CDR3 is TGCAGCGTTCTTTTCTCGTCCTACGAGCAGTACTTC. Its translation: CSVLFSSYEQYF.

The V and J genes are TRBV6-5 and TRBJ1-2; possible D gene TRBD1, 5 bases. CDR3 length: 14 residues. The V gene's germline CDR1 is MNHEY and CDR2 SVGAGI. V was trimmed by 8 bases and J by 8 bases, leaving 21 bases between them. The CDR3 protein is CASATRGGTWGYTF. DNA for the CDR3: TGTGCCAGCGCGACCCGGGGGGGGACTTGGGGCTACACCTTC.

V gene TRBV29-1 combines with J gene TRBJ2-7; D is possibly TRBD1 (5 bases). This CDR3 region has 13 residues. The V and J ends lost 6 bases and 2 bases respectively, with 14 bases between them. CDR1 and CDR2 from the germline V gene are SQVTM and ANQGSEA. The CDR3 region is CSVGADPAYEQYF. DNA of the CDR3: TGCAGCGTAGGGGCGGACCCCGCCTACGAGCAGTACTTC.

V usage is TRBV27 and J usage is TRBJ1-3; 8 nucleotides agree with TRBD1. V was clipped by 6 bases and J by 4 bases; unmatched bases: 11. This CDR3 has 16 residues. Per the germline V gene, CDR1 is MNHEY and CDR2 is SMNVEV (reference sequence). The CDR3 loop is CASRSLDRGFGNTIYF. CDR3 in DNA: TGTGCCAGCAGGTCACTAGACAGGGGTTTCGGAAACACCATATATTTT.

This chain connects TRBV9 to TRBJ2-3, with 9 bases that match TRBD1. V was clipped by 3 bases and J by 5 bases; unmatched bases: 4. The germline V gene has CDR1 SGDLS and CDR2 YYNGEE. The CDR3 loop spans 14 amino acids. The CDR3 DNA reads TGTGCCAGCAGCGGCGGACAGGGGAAAGATACGCAGTATTTT. Amino acids: CASSGGQGKDTQYF.

J is TRBJ1-1 and V is TRBV6-5, with a weak D call TRBD1 (5 bases). Per germline, CDR1 MNHEY and CDR2 SVGAGI. Trimming pared 7 bases from V and 1 base from J, leaving 16 bases between. The CDR3 extends over 15 amino acids. CDR3 loop: CASNMVGGANTEAFF. The CDR3 DNA follows: TGTGCCAGCAATATGGTGGGGGGTGCGAACACTGAAGCTTTCTTT.

In DNA form, the CDR3 reads TGTGCCAGCAGGCGGAATCAGCCCCAGCATTTT. Protein sequence: CASRRNQPQHF. J is TRBJ1-5 and V is TRBV28; D unresolved. Germline lookup yields CDR1 MDHEN and CDR2 SYDVKM. The CDR3 has 11 residues. Deletions cut 6 bases from V and 4 bases from J, with 4 bases between.

The chain couples TRBV30 to TRBJ2-7, with D perhaps matching TRBD1 (5 bases). Germline V CDR1 and CDR2: GTSNPN, SVGIG (reference sequence). The CDR3 has 14 residues. V was shortened by 0 bases and J by 5 bases, with 14 bases between the two germline ends. CDR3 protein: CAWSVVSGFHEQYF. CDR3 nucleotide sequence: TGTGCCTGGAGTGTAGTATCAGGGTTTCACGAGCAGTACTTC.

This clone was picked up a small number of times. The J gene is TRBJ2-1, the V gene TRBV18; D might be TRBD1 (6 bases). Germline CDR1 and CDR2: KGHSH and LQKENI. CDR3 length equals 14 residues. V was cut by 3 bases and J by 6 bases, with 12 bases left in between. CDR3: CASSPRQGINEQFF. In nucleotides, the CDR3 is TGTGCCAGCTCACCGCGGCAGGGGATCAATGAGCAGTTCTTC.

This rearrangement joins TRBV10-1 to TRBJ2-1; D may be TRBD2 (5 bases). CDR1 and CDR2 (germline): WNHNN, SYGVQD (reference sequence). V lost 0 bases to trimming and J lost 8 bases, with 20 bases between them. This CDR3 spans 17 amino acids. Written as DNA, the CDR3 is TGCGCCAGCAGTGAGTCGACGGTGGGAGTCGGTGCCCATGAGCAGTTCTTC. Translating it yields CASSESTVGVGAHEQFF.

The gene calls are TRBV9 and TRBJ2-5, with D tentatively TRBD1 (5 bases). The CDR3 is 12 amino acids. Looked up from germline, CDR1 is SGDLS and CDR2 is YYNGEE. Trimming took off 4 bases at V and 4 bases at J, with 8 bases between the two ends. CDR3 loop: CASSRQGETQYF. The CDR3 bases are TGTGCCAGCAGCAGGCAGGGAGAGACCCAGTACTTC.